This T cell receptor beta chain was sequenced for a study of blood T cell repertoires in COVID-19. Overall study context: Samples taken during acute and convalescent COVID-19 were collected in the United States, Italy and Spain. Sources were T cells, B-cell-depleted T cells, or PBMCs; the material itself was cDNA or gDNA.

As handled by the study authors: Counts of nucleated cells, estimated from reference gene primer amplification, were obtained. Only in-frame clones appear in the TCRdb table, and some are missing; sequencing was by immunoSEQ multiplex PCR. D and trimming were read from the DNA, whereas the V and J calls and clone size are those reported in that table. Of 250,000 or so clones listed, 82% are singletons. Germline V lookup: CDR1 MNHEY, CDR2 SVGEGT. V lost 2 bases and J lost 7, with 17 bases in between. The CDR3 loop spans 15 amino acids. The sequenced material came from peripheral blood. The receptor comes from a woman between 70 and 85 years old with acute or convalescent COVID-19. The V and J genes are TRBV6-2 or TRBV6-3 and TRBJ1-2; the D gene is possibly TRBD1 (6 bases). The CDR3 bases are TGTGCCAGCAGTTACCACAATGTACAGGGTTCTGGCTACACCTTC. Its protein is CASSYHNVQGSGYTF.